Detailed here is one T cell receptor (beta chain). These data belong to a study of T cell changes during pregnancy in multiple sclerosis. The table came from immunoSEQ multiplex PCR; TCRdb's copy has only in-frame clones and leaves some out. The sample lists more than 35,000 clones, about 91% occurring once. The trim removed 1 base at V and 7 bases at J, leaving 6 bases unmatched. This CDR3 spans 14 amino acids. The germline gives CDR1 LNHDA, CDR2 SQIVND (reference sequence). The gene calls are TRBV19 and TRBJ2-7, with 8 positions matching TRBD2. Source: CD4+ T cells from peripheral blood mononuclear cells, taken in the third trimester of pregnancy. The sequence was obtained from a female donor with multiple sclerosis, enrolled in a pregnancy study. CDR3 nucleotides: TGTGCCAGTAGTATAGTCGGGGGGGCGGAGGAGCAGTACTTC. This encodes CASSIVGGAEEQYF.